This entry describes one T cell receptor (beta chain). The sample comes from a study of Ad26.COV2.S vaccination and SARS-CoV-2 variants. Clones were sequenced by immunoSEQ multiplex PCR, and TCRdb holds only the in-frame ones, with some missing. The repertoire holds around 300,000 clones, with about 85% as singletons. The CDR3 is made up of 15 amino acids. V lost 0 bases, J lost 3 bases, and 11 bases lay in between. The V gene's germline CDR1 is SGHVS and CDR2 FNYEAQ. Stated treatment: approximately 18 received Ad26.COV2.S at low or high dose, single or two shots; a few received placebo; per-sample allocation not given. Samples came from day 63 after the first vaccine or placebo injection.

The chain joins TRBV7-6 to TRBJ1-1, with a possible D match to TRBD1 (6 bases). This clonotype originated in a person aged 18-65 years who received the Ad26.COV2.S COVID-19 vaccine or a placebo. The specimen was peripheral blood, collected in a trial of Ad26.COV2.S vaccine versus placebo. CDR3 amino acids: CASSLALAGDTEAFF. The CDR3 region has the DNA TGTGCCAGCAGCTTAGCCTTGGCAGGGGACACTGAAGCTTTCTTT.